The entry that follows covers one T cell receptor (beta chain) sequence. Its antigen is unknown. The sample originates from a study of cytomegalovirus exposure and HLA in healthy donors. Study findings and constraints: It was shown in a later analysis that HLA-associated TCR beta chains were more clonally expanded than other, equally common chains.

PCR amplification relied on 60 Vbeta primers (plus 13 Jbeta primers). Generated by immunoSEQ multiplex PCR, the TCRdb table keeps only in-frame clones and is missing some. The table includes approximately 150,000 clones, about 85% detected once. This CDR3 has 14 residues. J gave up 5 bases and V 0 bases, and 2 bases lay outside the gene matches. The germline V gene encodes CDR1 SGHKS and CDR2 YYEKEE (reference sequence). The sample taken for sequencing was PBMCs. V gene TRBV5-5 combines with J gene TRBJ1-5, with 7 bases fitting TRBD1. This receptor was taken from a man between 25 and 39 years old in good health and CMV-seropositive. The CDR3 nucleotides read TGTGCCAGCAGCTTGGACAGGGGCCATCAGCCCCAGCATTTT. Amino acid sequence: CASSLDRGHQPQHF.